Detailed here is one T cell receptor beta chain. The entry originates in a study of shared clonotypes between healthy human individuals. Study-wide context: Two women and three men aged 18 to 49 served as donors.

The authors ran the assay at deep level. Across several immunoSEQ plates, the genomic DNA of each subset was split evenly. Study processing details: Junction-only sequences without quality scores came from ImmunoSEQ, so filtering differed. Clones were read by immunoSEQ multiplex PCR, and TCRdb kept only the in-frame ones, dropping some. The V and J calls and clone size come from that table; D and trimming were worked out from the DNA. The sample includes approximately 1.4 million clones, approximately 98% of them seen just once. Sequencing was performed on naive CD4+ T cells sorted from blood. Subset indicated: CD45RA+ positively selected. The source of this sequence is a man aged 25 to 40 in good health.

In DNA, the CDR3 is TGTGCCAGCAGCTTGAGCACCGGGAACACTGAAGCTTTCTTT. Translation gives CASSLSTGNTEAFF. The V gene is TRBV7-6, the J gene TRBJ1-1; D not resolved. V shed 3 bases and J shed 1 base, with 9 bases lying between them. CDR1 SGHVS and CDR2 FNYEAQ come from the germline V gene. This CDR3 contains 14 residues.